This TCR beta chain came from a study of blood T cell repertoires in COVID-19. Profiling relied on immunoSEQ multiplex PCR, and the TCRdb table lists in-frame clones only, not all of them. This table holds about 380,000 clones, 89% found once. This clonotype originated in a man aged 35-49 years with acute or convalescent COVID-19. Material for sequencing was peripheral blood.

The CDR3 DNA is TGTGCCAGCAGCCCCGGACAGGGCTACGAGCAGTACTTC. Translating it yields CASSPGQGYEQYF. V is TRBV7-9 and J is TRBJ2-7; 8 bases agree with TRBD1. The germline V gene encodes CDR1 SEHNR and CDR2 FQNEAQ (reference sequence). The CDR3 length is 13 residues. The J segment lost 3 bases and the V segment lost 5 bases, leaving 3 bases of the junction unmatched.